A single sample gave rise to the 25 T cell receptor beta chains below, sequenced in a study of cytomegalovirus exposure and HLA in healthy donors. The PCR contained 60 Vbeta and 13 Jbeta primers. Libraries were prepared by immunoSEQ multiplex PCR; TCRdb keeps only in-frame clonotypes and omits some of them. Found here are 120,000 to 150,000 clones; the top ten clones hold under 2%. The sample consisted of PBMCs. These receptors all come from a woman aged 45 to 65 in good health and CMV-seronegative.

The chain employs TRBV11-3 and TRBJ1-1; 7 bases align to TRBD1. The CDR3 covers 13 residues. V shed 5 bases and J 7 bases; nucleotides not matched to a gene: 7. Germline CDR1 reads SGHNT; CDR2 reads YENEEA. DNA for the CDR3: TGTGCCAGCAGCCCGACAGGGCAGGGTGAAGCTTTCTTT. It yields the protein CASSPTGQGEAFF.

J is TRBJ2-7 and V is TRBV30; D unclear. V was pared by 3 bases and J by 7 bases, with 16 bases between. Per germline, CDR1 GTSNPN and CDR2 SVGIG (reference sequence). The CDR3 runs 13 residues. DNA of the CDR3: TGTGCCTGGAGGAGACTTACCATCGGGGAGCAGTACTTC. It specifies CAWRRLTIGEQYF.

CDR3 protein: CASSPRDSRYEQYF. The CDR3 DNA is TGCGCCAGCAGCCCCCGGGACAGCCGCTACGAGCAGTACTTC. The chain has TRBV5-1 and TRBJ2-7; 7 nucleotides agree with TRBD1. The V segment lost 4 bases and the J segment 3 bases; nucleotides outside the gene matches: 7. Germline lookup yields CDR1 SGHRS and CDR2 YFSETQ. The CDR3 contains 14 residues. Looking up the rest from reference TRBV5-1 and TRBJ2-7 gives the full variable domain: KAGVTQTPRYLIKTRGQQVTLSCSPISGHRSVSWYQQTPGQGLQFLFEYFSETQRNKGNFPGRFSGRQFSNSRSEMNVSTLELGDSALYLCASSPRDSRYEQYFGPGTRLTVT.

The J gene is TRBJ2-2, the V gene TRBV10-2, with 7 bases aligning to TRBD1. The CDR3 extends over 14 amino acids. Germline-derived CDR1 and CDR2 are WSHSY and SAAADI. After removal of 4 bases from V and 4 bases from J, the junction contained 3 bases not matched to a gene. The CDR3 nucleotides are TGCGCCAGCAGTGCGGACAGGCGCACCGGGGAGCTGTTTTTT. Its protein product is CASSADRRTGELFF.

The chain joins TRBV18 to TRBJ2-1, with 8 nucleotides matching TRBD2. CDR1 KGHSH and CDR2 LQKENI come from the germline V gene. After removal of 3 bases from V and 8 bases from J, the junction contained 12 bases not matched to a gene. This CDR3 has 16 amino acids. CDR3 residues: CASSPIVAGRSHEQFF. In DNA, the CDR3 is TGTGCCAGCTCACCGATTGTAGCGGGAAGGTCTCATGAGCAGTTCTTC.

The genes are TRBV7-2 and TRBJ2-5, with TRBD1 matching 9 bases. Unmatched junction bases numbered 9, after V lost 5 bases and J lost 5 bases. The CDR3 runs 15 residues. The germline CDR1 and CDR2 sequences are SGHTA and FQGNSA. CDR3 sequence reads: CASSALQGAAETQYF. DNA of the CDR3: TGTGCCAGCAGCGCACTACAGGGGGCTGCGGAGACCCAGTACTTC.

The rearrangement links TRBV28 to TRBJ2-3, with D possibly TRBD1 on 7 matching bases. CDR1 and CDR2 (germline): MDHEN, SYDVKM. This CDR3 is built from 14 residues. V gave up 10 bases and J gave up 1 base, with 15 bases separating them. CDR3 sequence (DNA): TGTGCCACCCATAGCAGGGGGGGCACAGATACGCAGTATTTT. It translates to CATHSRGGTDTQYF.

The chain recombines TRBV4-2 with TRBJ2-1; 7 bases align to TRBD2. The CDR3 is 17 amino acids. The germline V gene has CDR1 LGHNA and CDR2 YNFKEQ. J was trimmed by 4 bases and V by 1 base; bases with no gene match: 10. Here the CDR3 reads CASSQGWVAGLYNEQFF. The CDR3 coding sequence is TGTGCCAGCAGCCAAGGGTGGGTAGCGGGCCTATACAATGAGCAGTTCTTC.

The rearrangement joins TRBV7-6 to TRBJ1-5; the match to TRBD1 covers 8 bases. In germline, CDR1 is SGHVS, CDR2 FNYEAQ. The junction had 1 base not matched to a gene; V was cut back by 5 bases and J by 4 bases. This CDR3 spans 13 amino acids. The CDR3 DNA reads as TGTGCCAGCAGCCGGGACAGGAATCAGCCCCAGCATTTT. This codes for CASSRDRNQPQHF.

V usage is TRBV9 and J usage is TRBJ1-5; D gene ambiguous. The germline CDR1 and CDR2 sequences are SGDLS and YYNGEE. The CDR3 is 15 amino acids. V was pared by 0 bases and J by 5 bases, with 12 bases between. CDR3: CASSVDGVVHQPQHF. The CDR3 DNA reads as TGTGCCAGCAGCGTAGACGGAGTAGTACATCAGCCCCAGCATTTT.

The rearrangement uses TRBV30 and TRBJ2-7; tentative D call: TRBD2 (5 bases). The germline V gene encodes CDR1 GTSNPN and CDR2 SVGIG (reference sequence). The CDR3 extends over 12 amino acids. Trimming removed 3 bases from V and 6 bases from J, with 12 bases in between. The CDR3 sequence is CAWSGKDAEQYF. Here the CDR3 DNA reads TGTGCCTGGAGCGGGAAGGATGCCGAGCAGTACTTC.

The gene calls are TRBV29-1 and TRBJ2-1; possible D gene TRBD1, 6 bases. This CDR3 contains 12 residues. Germline CDR1 and CDR2: SQVTM and ANQGSEA. V dropped 7 bases and J dropped 9 bases, with 16 bases sitting between them. CDR3 sequence reads: CSGKLGAGEQFF. In nucleotides, the CDR3 is TGCAGCGGGAAACTGGGGGCGGGTGAGCAGTTCTTC.

The V call is TRBV4-1, the J call TRBJ2-2; tentative D call: TRBD2 (5 bases). Trimming took off 0 bases at V and 4 bases at J, with 12 bases between the two ends. This CDR3 spans 16 amino acids. Germline loops: CDR1 MGHRA, CDR2 YSYEKL. CDR3 DNA: TGCGCCAGCAGCCAAGAGGGCAGCGGAATCACCGGGGAGCTGTTTTTT. This translates into CASSQEGSGITGELFF.

V usage is TRBV11-3 and J usage is TRBJ2-7; TRBD1 matches at 8 bases. Germline V lookup: CDR1 SGHNT, CDR2 YENEEA. J was trimmed by 3 bases and V by 5 bases; bases with no gene match: 9. The CDR3 spans 15 residues. The CDR3, as DNA: TGTGCCAGCAGCGAAGGGACAGGCCCCTTCTACGAGCAGTACTTC. It codes for CASSEGTGPFYEQYF. Together with reference TRBV11-3 and TRBJ2-7, the CDR3 gives the full variable domain: EAGVVQSPRYKIIEKKQPVAFWCNPISGHNTLYWYLQNLGQGPELLIRYENEEAVDDSQLPKDRFSAERLKGVDSTLKIQPAELGDSAVYLCASSEGTGPFYEQYFGPGTRLTVT.

The CDR3 DNA reads TGCGCCAGCAGTAGACAGACAACTAATGAAAAACTGTTTTTT. As protein: CASSRQTTNEKLFF. The chain combines TRBV4-1 with TRBJ1-4; a weak D match, TRBD1 (5 bases). V was pared by 6 bases and J by 0 bases, with 8 bases between. Germline lookup yields CDR1 MGHRA and CDR2 YSYEKL. The CDR3 is made up of 14 amino acids.

The V call is TRBV7-2, the J call TRBJ1-4; no clear D gene. Trimming cost V 5 bases and J 5 bases, with 12 bases left between them. The CDR3 length is 14 residues. The V gene's germline CDR1 is SGHTA and CDR2 FQGNSA. The CDR3, as DNA: TGTGCCAGCAGCCTGGTTTGGGCGAATGAAAAACTGTTTTTT. Its protein product is CASSLVWANEKLFF.

The genes are TRBV9 and TRBJ2-2, with D possibly matching TRBD1 (6 bases). The CDR3 covers 15 residues. The germline V gene encodes CDR1 SGDLS and CDR2 YYNGEE. V lost 2 bases and J 3 bases, leaving 11 bases between the germline ends. The CDR3 nucleotides are TGTGCCAGCAGCGTCGGGACACATTACACCGGGGAGCTGTTTTTT. Translation: CASSVGTHYTGELFF. Based on the CDR3 plus reference TRBV9 and TRBJ2-2, the full variable domain is DSGVTQTPKHLITATGQRVTLRCSPRSGDLSVYWYQQSLDQGLQFLIQYYNGEERAKGNILERFSAQQFPDLHSELNLSSLELGDSALYFCASSVGTHYTGELFFGEGSRLTVL.

In DNA form, the CDR3 reads TGTGCCAGCAGTGCCGGAGGATGGGGGGGGAGCCCCTACGAGCAGTACTTC. Residues: CASSAGGWGGSPYEQYF. This sequence joins TRBV6-1 and TRBJ2-7; 7 nucleotides match TRBD2. Losses at the gene ends were 4 bases for V and 2 bases for J; bases not matched to a gene: 14. CDR3 length: 17 residues. Germline loops: CDR1 MNHNS, CDR2 SASEGT.

This rearrangement joins TRBV7-9 to TRBJ2-1; no definite D call. The CDR3 is made up of 14 amino acids. Trimming left V 6 bases short and J 1 base short, with 10 bases between. The germline CDR1 and CDR2 sequences are SEHNR and FQNEAQ (reference sequence). The CDR3 region is CASSSPQSYNEQFF. The CDR3 DNA reads TGTGCCAGCAGTTCCCCGCAGTCCTACAATGAGCAGTTCTTC.

This rearrangement joins TRBV5-4 to TRBJ2-7, with D possibly being TRBD2 (7 bases). Germline CDR1 reads SGHNT; CDR2 reads YYREEE (reference sequence). There are 15 residues in the CDR3. The germline V and J ends were trimmed by 3 bases and 2 bases, with 15 bases remaining between them. The CDR3 nucleotides read TGTGCCAGCAGCTGGGGGAGGGACATCCCCTACGAGCAGTACTTC. Translating gives CASSWGRDIPYEQYF.

V and J are TRBV2 and TRBJ1-2; 7 nucleotides agree with TRBD1. J gave up 1 base and V 6 bases, and 8 bases lay outside the gene matches. This CDR3 is built from 15 residues. Looked up from germline, CDR1 is SNHLY and CDR2 is FYNNEI. The CDR3: CASRAGQILNYGYTF. The CDR3 bases are TGTGCCAGCAGGGCGGGACAGATACTTAACTATGGCTACACCTTC.

V usage is TRBV5-1 and J usage is TRBJ2-2, with TRBD1 as a possible D gene (6 bases). The V gene's germline CDR1 is SGHRS and CDR2 YFSETQ. Trimming cost V 2 bases and J 4 bases, with 12 bases left between them. The CDR3 extends over 15 amino acids. CDR3 in DNA: TGCGCCAGCAGCTTCGCAGGGGCAAGCACCGGGGAGCTGTTTTTT. It codes for CASSFAGASTGELFF.

V is TRBV7-2 and J is TRBJ2-7; TRBD2 matches at 12 bases. After removal of 3 bases from V and 6 bases from J, the junction contained 15 bases not matched to a gene. This CDR3 region has 18 residues. Looked up from germline, CDR1 is SGHTA and CDR2 is FQGNSA. CDR3 sequence reads: CASSFPRTSGTGSREQYF. The CDR3 DNA follows: TGTGCCAGCAGCTTCCCAAGGACTAGCGGGACCGGATCGCGCGAGCAGTACTTC.

The chain uses TRBV5-1 and TRBJ1-1; 10 bases map to TRBD1. The CDR3 spans 15 residues. Germline CDR1 reads SGHRS; CDR2 reads YFSETQ. Trimming removed 4 bases from V and 6 bases from J; junction bases left unmatched: 9. The CDR3 nucleotides are TGCGCCAGCAGCACCTGGACAGGGGGAACTGCTGAAGCTTTCTTT. This gives the protein CASSTWTGGTAEAFF.

This chain uses TRBV19 with TRBJ1-1; tentatively, D is TRBD1 (6 bases). V was clipped by 9 bases and J by 11 bases, with 22 bases between them. CDR3 length: 13 residues. In germline, CDR1 is LNHDA, CDR2 SQIVND (reference sequence). CDR3 amino acids: CASSRDTSGDAFF. Written as DNA, the CDR3 is TGTGCCAGCAGCCGGGACACCTCCGGGGATGCTTTCTTT.